This TCR beta chain was documented in a study of cytomegalovirus exposure and HLA in healthy donors. Of note for this clone: The antigen is undetermined.

PCR involved 60 Vbeta and 13 Jbeta primers. The protocol was immunoSEQ multiplex PCR, while the TCRdb copy is restricted to in-frame clones and leaves out a portion. This sample has about 160,000 clones, with roughly 65% found just once. Broader study findings: Reports indicated that the classifier achieved high specificity and sensitivity in diagnosing cytomegalovirus status.

CDR1 is SGHKS, CDR2 YYEKEE, per germline (reference sequence). This CDR3 has 14 amino acids. V gave up 5 bases and J gave up 2 bases; unmatched junction bases: 6. The receptor comes from a man aged 18-30 years in good health and CMV-seropositive. The chain is built from TRBV5-5 and TRBJ2-5; 7 bases map to TRBD2. Sequencing was carried out using PBMCs. CDR3 in amino acids: CASRGGVKQETQYF. DNA of the CDR3: TGTGCCAGCAGGGGAGGGGTAAAACAAGAGACCCAGTACTTC. The full variable domain, completed using reference TRBV5-5 and TRBJ2-5, is DAGVTQSPTHLIKTRGQQVTLRCSPISGHKSVSWYQQVLGQGPQFIFQYYEKEERGRGNFPDRFSARQFPNYSSELNVNALLLGDSALYLCASRGGVKQETQYFGPGTRLLVL.